This paragraph reports one T cell receptor (beta chain). The target antigen is unknown. These data originate in a study of cytomegalovirus exposure and HLA in healthy donors. Overall study context: HLA-typed donors were the source of tens of millions of unique TCRs, which an early data release held. Whole-study findings and limits: Usually a TCR sequence was rare, but some public TCRs were found in many donors. In vitro confirmation showed a few CMV-associated chains to be CMV antigen specific. Several of the most significant clusters were apparently associated with common viral pathogens in a later analysis.

PCR involved 60 Vbeta and 13 Jbeta primers. Profiling relied on immunoSEQ multiplex PCR, and the TCRdb table lists in-frame clones only, not all of them. This sample has about 150,000 clones, with roughly 80% found just once. Germline loops: CDR1 MNHEY, CDR2 SVGAGI. V dropped 0 bases and J dropped 8; count of bases not matched to a gene: 2. The CDR3 runs to 15 residues. This sequence joins TRBV6-5 and TRBJ2-1; the match to TRBD1 covers 12 bases. Sequenced sample: PBMCs. The receptor's source is a male donor in good health and CMV-seronegative. CDR3 bases: TGTGCCAGCAGTTACTCCCGGGACAGGGGGCATGAGCAGTTCTTC. Its translation: CASSYSRDRGHEQFF.